This entry lists 29 T cell receptor beta chains sequenced from one sample in a study of cytomegalovirus exposure and HLA in healthy donors. Primers: 60 Vbeta forward and 13 Jbeta reverse. Only in-frame clones appear in the TCRdb table, and some are missing; sequencing was by immunoSEQ multiplex PCR. Of over 100,000 clones in the sample, over 70% were seen once. Sequencing used PBMCs. The source of these receptors is a woman aged 40 to 49 in good health and CMV-seropositive.

A few counts support this clone. J is TRBJ2-7 and V is TRBV7-9, with a tentative D call TRBD1 (5 bases). Germline V gene sequence: CDR1 SEHNR, CDR2 FQNEAQ (reference sequence). The V end lost 5 bases, the J end lost 4 bases, and 9 bases lay between the germline ends. The CDR3 covers 12 residues. CDR3 sequence: CASSGDSYEQYF. CDR3 sequence (DNA): TGTGCCAGCAGCGGAGACAGTTACGAGCAGTACTTC. Using reference TRBV7-9 and TRBJ2-7 for the parts outside the CDR3, the full variable domain is DTGVSQNPRHKITKRGQNVTFRCDPISEHNRLYWYRQTLGQGPEFLTYFQNEAQLEKSRLLSDRFSAERPKGSFSTLEIQRTEQGDSAMYLCASSGDSYEQYFGPGTRLTVT.

The chain has TRBV5-1 and TRBJ2-1, with 7 bases that match TRBD1. The trim removed 7 bases at V and 3 bases at J, leaving 4 bases unmatched. The germline V gene encodes CDR1 SGHRS and CDR2 YFSETQ. The CDR3 has 13 amino acids. The CDR3 sequence: CASRTGDYNEQFF. CDR3 in DNA: TGCGCCAGCCGGACAGGTGACTACAATGAGCAGTTCTTC.

V and J are TRBV19 and TRBJ1-6; a possible D gene is TRBD1 (5 bases). Germline V gene data show CDR1 as LNHDA and CDR2 as SQIVND (reference sequence). V was trimmed by 3 bases and J by 7 bases, leaving 16 bases between them. The CDR3 loop spans 16 amino acids. CDR3 bases: TGTGCCAGTAGTATCTACCCGGGGACTGTGAATTCACCCCTCCACTTT. Translating it yields CASSIYPGTVNSPLHF.

This clone has a handful of counts. V gene TRBV4-1 combines with J gene TRBJ2-1; 9 nucleotides line up with TRBD2. CDR3 length: 16 residues. Germline trimming cut 0 bases from V and 9 bases from J; bases unmatched to any gene: 9. Per the germline V gene, CDR1 is MGHRA and CDR2 is YSYEKL. This CDR3 reads CASSQDRAGGLGEQFF. DNA of the CDR3: TGCGCCAGCAGCCAAGATCGGGCGGGAGGGCTAGGTGAGCAGTTCTTC.

The chain is built from TRBV18 and TRBJ2-7; 7 positions match TRBD1. Germline V gives CDR1 KGHSH, CDR2 LQKENI. The CDR3 is 14 amino acids. V lost 3 bases, J lost 3 bases, and 5 bases stayed unmatched. The CDR3 reads CASSPTGTDYEQYF. The CDR3 bases are TGTGCCAGCTCACCTACCGGGACAGACTACGAGCAGTACTTC.

This clone was counted between two and nine times. The chain couples TRBV30 to TRBJ1-5; possible D gene TRBD1, 6 bases. Trimming stripped 0 bases from V and 7 bases from J, with 13 bases between. The CDR3 contains 14 residues. CDR1 and CDR2 (germline): GTSNPN, SVGIG (reference sequence). For the CDR3, the DNA is TGTGCCTGGAGTGTCAGGGGAAGATGGCAGCCCCAGCATTTT. Amino acids: CAWSVRGRWQPQHF.

This chain links TRBV7-2 with TRBJ2-2, with D perhaps matching TRBD1 (6 bases). The CDR3 runs to 19 residues. The ends were cut back, 5 bases at V and 0 bases at J, with 22 bases in the middle. Germline V gene data show CDR1 as SGHTA and CDR2 as FQGNSA. This CDR3 is CASSLPQGFITSNTGELFF. CDR3 in DNA: TGTGCCAGCAGCCTACCACAGGGCTTTATTACTTCGAACACCGGGGAGCTGTTTTTT.

The rearrangement uses TRBV7-2 and TRBJ1-2; TRBD1 aligns across 7 bases. Per germline, CDR1 SGHTA and CDR2 FQGNSA. The CDR3 runs to 18 residues. The V segment lost 5 bases and the J segment 6 bases; nucleotides outside the gene matches: 21. The CDR3 sequence is CASSPGTGTAGRTHGYTF. Written as DNA, the CDR3 is TGTGCCAGCAGCCCCGGAACCGGGACAGCCGGACGAACGCATGGCTACACCTTC.

The V gene is TRBV11-2, the J gene TRBJ1-1, with D uncertain. CDR3 length equals 16 residues. The V gene's germline CDR1 is SGHAT and CDR2 FQNNGV. The V and J ends lost 3 bases and 1 base respectively, with 15 bases between them. The chain's CDR3 is CASSFAGSRGNTEAFF. The CDR3 nucleotides are TGTGCCAGCAGCTTCGCGGGTAGTAGAGGGAACACTGAAGCTTTCTTT.

The genes are TRBV28 and TRBJ1-2; D is unclear. Germline loops: CDR1 MDHEN, CDR2 SYDVKM. This CDR3 is built from 15 residues. V lost 5 bases and J 6 bases, leaving 19 bases between the germline ends. The CDR3 DNA follows: TGTGCCAGCAGTACAACCCCACGACTAAAGAATGGCTACACCTTC. It specifies CASSTTPRLKNGYTF.

This clone was observed a handful of times. The chain links TRBV7-3 to TRBJ2-1; perhaps TRBD2 as D (5 bases). This CDR3 has 14 residues. The germline gives CDR1 SGHTA, CDR2 FQGTGA. V lost 0 bases to trimming and J lost 5 bases, with 8 bases between them. The DNA for the CDR3 is TGTGCCAGCAGCTTAACGTTAGCGAACAATGAGCAGTTCTTC. This translates into CASSLTLANNEQFF.

The V and J genes are TRBV6-4 and TRBJ1-4; tentative D call: TRBD1 (6 bases). This CDR3 spans 15 amino acids. V was clipped by 6 bases and J by 7 bases, with 18 bases between them. Germline CDR1 MRHNA, CDR2 SNTAGT. In DNA form, the CDR3 reads TGTGCCAGCAGCCCCGAAGGGGGAAGGGGTGAAAAACTGTTTTTT. Translation: CASSPEGGRGEKLFF.

V is TRBV27 and J is TRBJ1-5, with D perhaps matching TRBD1 (6 bases). Germline V gene lookup returns CDR1 MNHEY and CDR2 SMNVEV (reference sequence). V shed 4 bases and J shed 3 bases, with 13 bases lying between them. The CDR3 sequence is 15 residues long. This CDR3 reads CASSSRQVNNQPQHF. The CDR3 nucleotides read TGTGCCAGCAGTTCACGACAGGTTAACAATCAGCCCCAGCATTTT.

This rearrangement joins TRBV5-4 to TRBJ2-7, with TRBD1 matching 9 bases. V dropped 5 bases and J dropped 6; count of bases not matched to a gene: 15. The CDR3 sequence is 16 residues long. From germline, CDR1 is SGHNT and CDR2 YYREEE (reference sequence). The CDR3 DNA reads as TGTGCCAGCAGTCATAGTTCGGTACAGGGGGCGGGCGAGCAGTACTTC. Protein product: CASSHSSVQGAGEQYF.

The chain recombines TRBV7-9 with TRBJ1-4; 7 nucleotides align to TRBD1. The CDR3 consists of 16 residues. V was clipped by 4 bases and J by 7 bases; unmatched bases: 12. The germline gives CDR1 SEHNR, CDR2 FQNEAQ (reference sequence). For the CDR3, the DNA is TGTGCCAGCAGCTCATGGGCCGGGACAGCAAGTGAAAAACTGTTTTTT. It translates to CASSSWAGTASEKLFF. The variable domain in full, completed from reference TRBV7-9 and TRBJ1-4, reads DTGVSQNPRHKITKRGQNVTFRCDPISEHNRLYWYRQTLGQGPEFLTYFQNEAQLEKSRLLSDRFSAERPKGSFSTLEIQRTEQGDSAMYLCASSSWAGTASEKLFFGSGTQLSVL.

This clone was counted at least ten times. The chain has TRBV7-2 and TRBJ2-7; D is unresolved. Trimming shortened V by 5 bases and J by 6 bases, and 11 bases separated the two germline ends. Germline assignment: CDR1 SGHTA and CDR2 FQGNSA. The CDR3 is made up of 12 amino acids. CDR3 DNA sequence: TGTGCCAGCAGCCCCCGCGCCGGCGAGCAGTACTTC. It is translated as CASSPRAGEQYF.

The chain couples TRBV4-2 to TRBJ2-7, with D unresolved. The V gene lost 4 bases and the J gene lost 3 bases, with 10 bases spanning the gap. Per germline, CDR1 LGHNA and CDR2 YNFKEQ. This CDR3 spans 13 amino acids. In nucleotides, the CDR3 is TGTGCCAGCAGCCCGACTCCCAGCTACGAGCAGTACTTC. This codes for CASSPTPSYEQYF.

The chain carries TRBV5-8 and TRBJ1-4; TRBD1 matches at 10 bases. Germline V CDR1 and CDR2: SGHTS, YDEGEE. The CDR3 runs 15 residues. V lost 4 bases, J lost 7 bases, and 7 bases stayed unmatched. CDR3 in DNA: TGTGCCAGCAGCCCCGGGGACAGGGGTGGTGAAAAACTGTTTTTT. Translated: CASSPGDRGGEKLFF.

Details on this clone: Within the sample, other DNA sequences also encode this same CDR3. This chain connects TRBV7-3 to TRBJ2-1; the D gene is possibly TRBD2 (6 bases). The CDR3 runs to 15 residues. Germline CDR1 reads SGHTA; CDR2 reads FQGTGA. V lost 5 bases and J 7 bases, leaving 18 bases between the germline ends. CDR3 in amino acids: CASSPGLAEINEQFF. The CDR3, as DNA: TGTGCCAGCAGCCCGGGACTGGCGGAAATTAATGAGCAGTTCTTC.

The chain combines TRBV4-3 with TRBJ1-3, with D tentatively TRBD1 (5 bases). Germline V lookup: CDR1 LGHNA, CDR2 YSLEER. The CDR3 contains 16 residues. V was pared by 1 base and J by 4 bases, with 14 bases between. The CDR3 is CASSQAEGFSGNTIYF. CDR3 DNA sequence: TGCGCCAGCAGCCAAGCGGAGGGGTTCTCGGGAAACACCATATATTTT.

The chain uses TRBV9 and TRBJ1-5, with D uncertain. The germline V gene has CDR1 SGDLS and CDR2 YYNGEE. V lost 4 bases and J lost 4, with 9 bases in between. This CDR3 is built from 13 residues. The CDR3, as DNA: TGTGCCAGCAGCTACACGATGAATCAGCCCCAGCATTTT. Its protein is CASSYTMNQPQHF.

The chain uses TRBV6-5 and TRBJ1-4; 7 nucleotides match TRBD1. Germline trimming cut 5 bases from V and 5 bases from J; bases unmatched to any gene: 8. CDR3 length: 15 residues. In germline, CDR1 is MNHEY, CDR2 SVGAGI. The CDR3 sequence: CASSRNRGENEKLFF. CDR3 sequence (DNA): TGTGCCAGCAGTCGTAACAGGGGAGAGAATGAAAAACTGTTTTTT.

The chain uses TRBV7-3 and TRBJ2-3, with 9 bases fitting TRBD2. After removal of 5 bases from V and 0 bases from J, the junction contained 6 bases not matched to a gene. The CDR3 covers 16 residues. The V gene's germline CDR1 is SGHTA and CDR2 FQGTGA. CDR3 coding DNA: TGTGCCAGCAGCCTTGGGACTAGCTCTAGCACAGATACGCAGTATTTT. Translation gives CASSLGTSSSTDTQYF.

V is TRBV7-9 and J is TRBJ2-2, with D uncertain. Trimming removed 5 bases at V and 3 bases at J, with 4 bases between. Germline CDR1 is SEHNR and CDR2 is FQNEAQ (reference sequence). The CDR3 runs 12 residues. This CDR3 reads CASSRDTGELFF. CDR3 nucleotides: TGTGCCAGCAGCCGAGACACCGGGGAGCTGTTTTTT.

This chain joins TRBV9 and TRBJ2-5; 8 nucleotides line up with TRBD1. Per germline, CDR1 SGDLS and CDR2 YYNGEE. V shed 2 bases, J shed 5 bases, and the junction held 5 bases outside the gene matches. The CDR3 covers 14 residues. CDR3 protein: CASSVGQGMETQYF. Written as DNA, the CDR3 is TGTGCCAGCAGCGTCGGACAGGGTATGGAGACCCAGTACTTC.

The rearrangement joins TRBV28 to TRBJ1-3, with 8 bases matching TRBD1. Trimming took 2 bases from V and 0 from J; bases not matched to a gene: 3. This CDR3 has 16 residues. Germline lookup yields CDR1 MDHEN and CDR2 SYDVKM. CDR3 loop: CASSLTGGGSGNTIYF. The CDR3 coding sequence is TGTGCCAGCAGTTTAACAGGGGGGGGCTCTGGAAACACCATATATTTT.

This clone was observed a few times. V is TRBV7-9 and J is TRBJ1-5; 7 bases are a match to TRBD1. The length of the CDR3 is 15 residues. Germline V lookup: CDR1 SEHNR, CDR2 FQNEAQ (reference sequence). V was pared by 3 bases and J by 1 base, with 3 bases of the junction left unmatched. The CDR3 reads CASSLWDSSNQPQHF. The CDR3 nucleotides read TGTGCCAGCAGCTTGTGGGACAGCAGCAATCAGCCCCAGCATTTT.

This rearrangement joins TRBV5-4 to TRBJ1-2, with 10 positions matching TRBD1. Germline CDR1 and CDR2: SGHNT and YYREEE (reference sequence). The CDR3 loop spans 16 amino acids. V dropped 5 bases and J dropped 1; count of bases not matched to a gene: 8. CDR3 residues: CASSHPGTGDNYGYTF. The CDR3 nucleotides are TGTGCCAGCAGTCACCCCGGGACAGGGGATAACTATGGCTACACCTTC.

CDR3 sequence (DNA): TGCGCCAGCAGCTCGACAGGGGCCACTGAAGCTTTCTTT. Encoded protein: CASSSTGATEAFF. V gene TRBV5-1 combines with J gene TRBJ1-1, with TRBD1 identical over 8 bases. Germline CDR1 is SGHRS and CDR2 is YFSETQ. The CDR3 is 13 amino acids. V was pared by 3 bases and J by 4 bases, with 2 bases of the junction left unmatched. Based on the CDR3 plus reference TRBV5-1 and TRBJ1-1, the full variable domain is KAGVTQTPRYLIKTRGQQVTLSCSPISGHRSVSWYQQTPGQGLQFLFEYFSETQRNKGNFPGRFSGRQFSNSRSEMNVSTLELGDSALYLCASSSTGATEAFFGQGTRLTVV.